The following is a T cell receptor beta chain sequence with its context. Using unique molecular identifiers, the investigators prepared the TCRbeta library. Each CDR3 protein is one row after TCRdb ran MiXCR on the PCR reads. The sample lists about 980,000 distinct CDR3 sequences, 25% to 35% occurring once. The V and J ends lost 4 bases and 4 bases respectively, with 15 bases between them. Germline values: CDR1 ENHRY, CDR2 SYGVKD. The CDR3 has 15 residues. The sample is drawn from a study of T-cell reconstitution after alpha-beta-depleted transplantation in children. The chain recombines TRBV10-3 with TRBJ2-3; D might be TRBD2 (5 bases). The sequencing used PBMCs, mostly from graft donor cells, collected 360 days after TCRalphabeta/CD19-depleted stem cell transplant. This TCR derives from a boy in the first two years of life who had a stem cell transplant for SCID, so the T cells may come from the graft donor. The CDR3 protein is CAISVRAAVADTQYF. In DNA, the CDR3 is TGTGCCATCAGTGTCAGAGCGGCGGTGGCAGATACGCAGTATTTT.